The clone carrying this TCR beta chain was seen a few times. Its antigen is not known. MiXCR was run by TCRdb on the 5' RACE reads, yielding one entry per CDR3 protein. The sample includes about 500,000 distinct CDR3 sequences, 20% of them seen just once. The sample belongs to a study of T-cell memory formation after mild COVID-19. Broader study findings: Contracting clones localized mainly to CM and EM when CD4+ and mainly to EMRA when CD8+.

The sequenced material came from PBMCs or a T cell subset sorted from them (not recorded which). This TCR was recovered from an adult woman who had mild COVID-19 (a few samples of this study predate the infection). Cell type and time point are not known.

This CDR3 is CAISITGELFF. The CDR3 nucleotides read TGTGCCATCAGTATAACCGGGGAGCTGTTTTTT. V is TRBV10-3 and J is TRBJ2-2; D ambiguous. The V end lost 5 bases, the J end lost 5 bases, and 3 bases lay between the germline ends. The CDR3 loop spans 11 amino acids. Germline CDR1 ENHRY, CDR2 SYGVKD.